This paragraph covers one T cell receptor beta chain sequence. The data were taken from a study of blood T cell repertoires in COVID-19. Study information: The United States, Italy and Spain provided the acute and convalescent COVID-19 samples. Sources were T cells, B-cell-depleted T cells, or PBMCs; the material itself was cDNA or gDNA.

Trimming took 0 bases from V and 5 from J, leaving 11 bases between them. CDR1 and CDR2 (germline): LGHDT, YNNKEL (reference sequence). The CDR3 has 15 amino acids. Sequencing used immunoSEQ multiplex PCR; TCRdb keeps in-frame clones, though not all of them. The table has about 70,000 clones, 70% to 80% seen once. J is TRBJ1-5 and V is TRBV3-1 (or the pseudogene TRBV3-2); D remains unclear. This sequence was found in a man aged 65 to 79 with acute or convalescent COVID-19. Sequenced material: peripheral blood. The DNA for the CDR3 is TGTGCCAGCAGCCAAGATGGCGGCTACCATCAGCCCCAGCATTTT. Encoded protein: CASSQDGGYHQPQHF.